The rows below give T cell receptor beta chains drawn from one sample of a study of early T cells in non-severe SARS-CoV-2 infection. TCRdb independently ran MiXCR on the 5' RACE reads; one entry per CDR3 protein. The table shows 60,000 or so distinct CDR3 sequences, with 10% to 12% occurring only once. Sequencing was done on a sample of whole blood. Receptors originate from an adult who was a healthcare worker with PCR-confirmed SARS-CoV-2 infection or an uninfected control (not recorded which). The CDR3 runs from the conserved cysteine through the conserved F or W. The D gene is left open where the match is weak. A clone size is listed for some rows: how often the clone was seen (once, few, many), or a class if it is expanded.

D gene	CDR3 length	V gene	clone size	J gene	CDR3 DNA	CDR3 protein
-	13	TRBV5-1	many	TRBJ2-7	TGCGCCAGCAGTTGGGACCGGTCCTACGAGCAGTACTTC	CASSWDRSYEQYF
-	13	TRBV30	few	TRBJ2-5	TGTGCCTGGAGTGAATGGACACAAGAGACCCAGTACTTC	CAWSEWTQETQYF
-	14	TRBV12-3/TRBV12-4	many	TRBJ2-5	TGTGCCAGCAGCCTGGCGGGGTCGTCCGAGACCCAGTACTTC	CASSLAGSSETQYF
-	14	TRBV5-4	-	TRBJ1-4	TGTGCCAGCAGCTCTGCAGGGAGCAATGAAAAACTGTTTTTT	CASSSAGSNEKLFF
-	15	TRBV9	many	TRBJ2-1	TGTGCCAGCAGCGTAGTTGGCGGCGAGTACAATGAGCAGTTCTTC	CASSVVGGEYNEQFF
-	11	TRBV7-9	many	TRBJ1-1	TGTGCCAGCAGCAGGACGCTTGAAGCTTTCTTT	CASSRTLEAFF
-	14	TRBV3-1	many	TRBJ2-1	TGTGCCAGCAGCCGGGATTTAGGGTACAATGAGCAGTTCTTC	CASSRDLGYNEQFF
TRBD2	15	TRBV5-1	-	TRBJ2-6	TGCGCCAGCAGTTACGCGGGAGCTGGGGCCAACGTCCTGACTTTC	CASSYAGAGANVLTF
TRBD1	15	TRBV11-2	many	TRBJ2-2	TGTGCCAGCAGCTTCCGGGACAGGAACACCGGGGAGCTGTTTTTT	CASSFRDRNTGELFF
-	15	TRBV6-1	many	TRBJ2-1	TGTGCCAGCAGTGCCCAGTTTCGATCCTACAATGAGCAGTTCTTC	CASSAQFRSYNEQFF
TRBD2	15	TRBV7-2	-	TRBJ2-3	TGTGCCAGCAGCTTAGGGCTAGCGGGGGCCAATACGCAGTATTTT	CASSLGLAGANTQYF
-	14	TRBV2	many	TRBJ2-5	TGTGCCAGCAGCGCAGGAGGCCCGAGGGAGACCCAGTACTTC	CASSAGGPRETQYF
TRBD1	16	TRBV6-2/TRBV6-3	many	TRBJ2-7	TGTGCCAGCAGAAACTTCCGGGACAGGGGTTCGAACGAGCAGTACTTC	CASRNFRDRGSNEQYF
-	14	TRBV11-2	-	TRBJ2-3	TGTGCCAGCAGCAATAGGGCCAGCACAGATACGCAGTATTTT	CASSNRASTDTQYF
-	16	TRBV5-6	many	TRBJ2-7	TGTGCCAGCAGCTTCCACGGCTACCCCCTTACCTACGAGCAGTACTTC	CASSFHGYPLTYEQYF
-	16	TRBV7-9	-	TRBJ2-3	TGTGCCAGCAGCCCCTCCGGGAGGGGGCGAACAGATACGCAGTATTTT	CASSPSGRGRTDTQYF
TRBD2	16	TRBV5-6	few	TRBJ2-3	TGTGCCAGCAGCAGTAGGGCTAGCGGCGTCCTCGGTACGCAGTATTTT	CASSSRASGVLGTQYF
TRBD1	15	TRBV19	many	TRBJ2-1	TGTGCCAGTAGTATCCTCCAGGGGGCTTACAATGAGCAGTTCTTC	CASSILQGAYNEQFF
-	14	TRBV4-3	-	TRBJ1-1	TGCGCCAGCAGCCAAGAAGGAAGGGGAACTGAAGCTTTCTTT	CASSQEGRGTEAFF
TRBD2	14	TRBV20-1	many	TRBJ2-5	TGCAGTGCTAGAGTATCGGGGGGGGAAGAGACCCAGTACTTC	CSARVSGGEETQYF
-	16	TRBV7-8	many	TRBJ1-1	TGTGCCAGCAGCCCCCCCCCCGGGTTCCCGTACACTGAAGCTTTCTTT	CASSPPPGFPYTEAFF
-	17	TRBV11-1	-	TRBJ2-3	TGTGCCAGCAGCACTTGGGAGAGGGCCTTCTTTCGGGATACGCAGTATTTT	CASSTWERAFFRDTQYF
TRBD1	16	TRBV6-1	many	TRBJ2-1	TGTGCCAGCAGCGGCACGAGGGACAGGGGGGGCAATGAGCAGTTCTTC	CASSGTRDRGGNEQFF
TRBD2	19	TRBV10-2	-	TRBJ2-3	TGCGCCAGCAGTGAGTCGCTAAGCGGGACTAGCGGGGGCAAACATACGCAGTATTTT	CASSESLSGTSGGKHTQYF
-	16	TRBV7-6	few	TRBJ1-1	TGTGCCAGCAGCGTTACCCCCACCGCATACAACACTGAAGCTTTCTTT	CASSVTPTAYNTEAFF
TRBD1	16	TRBV7-8	few	TRBJ2-7	TGTGCCAGCAGCCCGGAGACAGGGGGTACCTCCTACGAGCAGTACTTC	CASSPETGGTSYEQYF
-	16	TRBV20-1	-	TRBJ2-7	TGCAGTGCTAGAGATCGTCCAGGGGCGAACCCCGGGGAGCAGTACTTC	CSARDRPGANPGEQYF